The clone carrying this T cell receptor (beta chain) was found a few times. Its antigen is currently unknown. The use of a sample-barcoded 5' primer and a J-beta primer mix characterized a second PCR of roughly 7 to 12 cycles. All cDNA molecules were each tagged by a template-switch adaptor with 12 random nucleotides. TCRdb reprocessed the 5' RACE reads with MiXCR, giving one entry per CDR3 protein. Among more than 750,000 distinct CDR3 sequences listed, roughly 29% were seen once. The data are from a study of blood T cells in healthy people across ages. Overall study findings and caveats: Estimated diversity across one million T cells was deemed an underestimate.

This CDR3 spans 17 amino acids. V was cut by 5 bases and J by 0 bases, with 17 bases left in between. Per the germline V gene, CDR1 is MDHEN and CDR2 is SYDVKM. These data also featured in a second study, about T cells of mothers and their children. That paper adds: The shaping of TCR recombination output by thymic selection is similar in related and unrelated pairs. It was observed that no persistent microchimeric T cell clones could be detected.

The J gene is TRBJ2-1, the V gene TRBV28; possibly TRBD1 or TRBD2 for D (5 bases each). Sequencing was done on a sample of blood. The TCR sequence derives from a woman in her thirties or forties in good health. This CDR3 is CASSGLLTGLSYNEQFF. DNA for the CDR3: TGTGCCAGCAGTGGCCTTCTTACAGGACTCTCCTACAATGAGCAGTTCTTC.